The source of this T cell receptor beta chain is a study of blood T cell repertoires in COVID-19. Whole-study context: Material from acute and convalescent COVID-19 was sourced from the United States, Italy and Spain. From T cells, B-cell-depleted T cells, or PBMCs came the material, which was cDNA or gDNA.

How the authors handled the data: Counts of nucleated cells, estimated from reference gene primer amplification, were obtained. Assay used: immunoSEQ multiplex PCR; TCRdb lists only in-frame clones, some missing. V, J and clone size are those of that table, while D and trimming were read from the DNA. Of under 150,000 clones detected, around 84% appear once; the ten largest clones hold about a sixth. Germline CDR1 SGHVS, CDR2 FNYEAQ. The CDR3 has 15 residues. The J segment lost 7 bases and the V segment lost 4 bases, leaving 10 bases of the junction unmatched. Sequenced sample: peripheral blood. This TCR derives from an elderly woman with acute or convalescent COVID-19. The chain links TRBV7-6 to TRBJ2-7, with TRBD2 matching 10 bases. CDR3 region: CASSSGLAVGGEQYF. The DNA for the CDR3 is TGTGCCAGCAGCTCAGGACTAGCGGTCGGTGGAGAGCAGTACTTC.